Below, 14 T cell receptor beta chains from the same sample are listed, as sequenced in a study of blood T cells in healthy people across ages. Together with a sample-barcoded 5' primer, a J-beta primer mix was included in a second PCR lasting roughly 6 to 12 cycles. TCRdb independently ran MiXCR on the 5' RACE reads; one entry per CDR3 protein. The sample records about 940,000 distinct CDR3 sequences, about 44% being singletons. Source material: blood. The receptors derive from a young man in good health.

The rearrangement uses TRBV6-2 or TRBV6-3 and TRBJ2-1; D might be TRBD2 (7 bases). The CDR3 contains 12 residues. In germline, CDR1 is MNHEY, CDR2 SVGEGT. Trimming removed 4 bases from V and 15 bases from J, with 16 bases in between. This chain's CDR3 is CASSFKGGERFF. CDR3 DNA: TGTGCCAGCAGTTTCAAAGGGGGGGAACGGTTCTTC.

This clonotype was seen repeatedly, ten times or more. This chain links TRBV29-1 with TRBJ1-1; TRBD1 aligns across 7 bases. The CDR3 has 13 residues. CDR1 is SQVTM and CDR2 is ANQGSEA in the germline V gene. J was trimmed by 0 bases and V by 6 bases; bases with no gene match: 4. CDR3 residues: CSVGDRVNTEAFF. CDR3 coding DNA: TGCAGCGTCGGTGACAGGGTGAACACTGAAGCTTTCTTT.

With respect to this clonotype: A clone one base away is much larger, so this may be a read error. This chain joins TRBV4-1 and TRBJ2-3; D could derive from TRBD1 or TRBD2 (5 bases each). From germline, CDR1 is MGHRA and CDR2 YSYEKL. The CDR3 consists of 13 residues. The CDR3: CACSQDGGDTQYF. The DNA for the CDR3 is TGCGCCTGCAGCCAAGATGGGGGAGATACGCAGTATTTT.

Concerning this clonotype: This may be a read error, as it is one base from a much larger clone. This chain uses TRBV28 with TRBJ1-2, with D possibly TRBD1 on 5 matching bases. This CDR3 region has 13 residues. Trimming shortened V by 7 bases and J by 7 bases, and 16 bases separated the two germline ends. The germline gives CDR1 MDHEN, CDR2 SYDVKM. CDR3 in DNA: TGTGCCAGCATCCGTGGCGACAGCTGTGGCTACACCTTC. Translating it yields CASIRGDSCGYTF.

This clonotype was observed a single time. V usage is TRBV7-2 and J usage is TRBJ2-1; 16 bases map to TRBD2. Looked up from germline, CDR1 is SGHTA and CDR2 is FQGNSA. The J segment lost 10 bases and the V segment lost 4 bases, leaving 10 bases of the junction unmatched. CDR3 length: 17 amino acids. The CDR3 DNA is TGTGCCAGCAGCTCGGGACTAGCGGGGGGGCTTGTTGGGGAGCAGTTCTTC. Its protein product is CASSSGLAGGLVGEQFF.

The chain has TRBV28 and TRBJ2-7; 8 nucleotides line up with TRBD1. V shed 5 bases and J 3 bases; nucleotides not matched to a gene: 12. The CDR3 runs 16 residues. Per germline, CDR1 MDHEN and CDR2 SYDVKM. CDR3 protein: CASSPQDRVLFYEQYF. For the CDR3, the DNA is TGTGCCAGCAGTCCCCAGGACAGGGTACTTTTCTACGAGCAGTACTTC.

V is TRBV29-1 and J is TRBJ1-5, with D possibly being TRBD1 (5 bases). V gave up 8 bases and J gave up 0 bases, with 8 bases separating them. Looked up from germline, CDR1 is SQVTM and CDR2 is ANQGSEA. The CDR3 covers 12 residues. In DNA, the CDR3 is TGCAGCTCGGGGGGTAGCAATCAGCCCCAGCATTTT. Protein: CSSGGSNQPQHF.

The chain uses TRBV6-2 or TRBV6-3 and TRBJ2-7; D remains unclear. V was pared by 6 bases and J by 2 bases, with 14 bases between. CDR3 size: 14 residues. Germline V gene data show CDR1 as MNHEY and CDR2 as SVGEGT. This CDR3 reads CASSQPTPTYEQYF. DNA of the CDR3: TGTGCCAGCAGCCAACCGACTCCTACCTACGAGCAGTACTTC.

The CDR3 reads CASSAQTRGTQYF. CDR3 nucleotide sequence: TGTGCCAGCAGTGCCCAGACCCGAGGGACGCAGTATTTT. The chain is built from TRBV27 and TRBJ2-3, with D perhaps TRBD2 (5 bases). In germline, CDR1 is MNHEY, CDR2 SMNVEV (reference sequence). The germline V and J ends were trimmed by 5 bases and 9 bases, with 15 bases remaining between them. The CDR3 consists of 13 residues.

The gene calls are TRBV11-2 and TRBJ2-3, with 8 bases identical to TRBD2. From germline, CDR1 is SGHAT and CDR2 FQNNGV. The CDR3 runs 15 residues. V was clipped by 5 bases and J by 4 bases; unmatched bases: 8. The CDR3 protein is CASSPSRGGPDTQYF. CDR3 DNA: TGTGCCAGCAGCCCGTCACGGGGGGGCCCAGATACGCAGTATTTT.

This clonotype was seen many times. The genes are TRBV29-1 and TRBJ2-3; D not certain. This CDR3 contains 11 residues. V shed 3 bases and J shed 5 bases, with 6 bases lying between them. Looked up from germline, CDR1 is SQVTM and CDR2 is ANQGSEA. The CDR3 DNA is TGCAGCGTTGAGTTTGTAGATACGCAGTATTTT. It is translated as CSVEFVDTQYF.

This clonotype was seen only a few times. The J gene is TRBJ1-1, the V gene TRBV6-2 or TRBV6-3; 8 bases map to TRBD1. J was trimmed by 0 bases and V by 2 bases; bases with no gene match: 8. This CDR3 region has 17 residues. CDR1 is MNHEY and CDR2 is SVGEGT in the germline V gene. CDR3 coding DNA: TGTGCCAGCAGTTACGTGGAGGGACAGGCGTTGAACACTGAAGCTTTCTTT. Its protein is CASSYVEGQALNTEAFF.

The chain has TRBV28 and TRBJ2-7, with D perhaps given as TRBD1 or TRBD2 (5 bases each). The J call may be faulty, since TRBJ2-5 better matches the DNA end. Germline assignment: CDR1 MDHEN and CDR2 SYDVKM. The CDR3 has 15 residues. CDR3 DNA sequence: TGTGCCAGCGTTACGGGGCTAGCAGTTGGAGAGACCCAGTACTTC. This sequence encodes CASVTGLAVGETQYF.

With respect to this clonotype: The junction shows a germline mismatch at one end, possibly a read error. The CDR3 spells CANSQYAGYASYF. The CDR3 DNA is TGTGCCAACAGCCAGTATGCGGGCTACGCCTCGTACTTC. The chain uses TRBV3-1 and TRBJ2-7; possibly TRBD2 for D (5 bases). This CDR3 has 13 residues. Germline CDR1 and CDR2: LGHDT and YNNKEL (reference sequence).